This record covers a single T cell receptor (beta chain). The source of the sample is a study of blood T cell repertoires in COVID-19. The assay was immunoSEQ multiplex PCR, and TCRdb's table has in-frame clones only and misses some. Altogether fewer than 250,000 clones are present, around 86% being singletons, with the ten largest covering 7% to 9%. V was clipped by 1 base and J by 3 bases; unmatched bases: 9. The CDR3 runs to 17 residues. Germline assignment: CDR1 SGHAT and CDR2 FQNNGV. The TCR comes from a man between 25 and 39 years old in a cohort exposed to, infected with or recovered from COVID-19 (not recorded which). The sample was PBMCs or T cells enriched from blood (not recorded which). The gene calls are TRBV11-2 and TRBJ2-1; 7 bases align to TRBD2. The CDR3 coding sequence is TGTGCCAGCAGCTTAGGCCCGGTGCTAGCGGACTACAATGAGCAGTTCTTC. Encoded protein: CASSLGPVLADYNEQFF.